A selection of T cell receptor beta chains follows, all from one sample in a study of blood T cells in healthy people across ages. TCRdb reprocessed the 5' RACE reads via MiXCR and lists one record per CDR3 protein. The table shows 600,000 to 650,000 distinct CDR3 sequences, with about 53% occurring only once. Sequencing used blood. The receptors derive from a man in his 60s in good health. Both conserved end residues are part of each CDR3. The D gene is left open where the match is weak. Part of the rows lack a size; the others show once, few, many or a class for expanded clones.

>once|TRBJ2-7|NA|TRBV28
CASSPGGQIPYEQYF
TGTGCCAGCAGCCCGGGGGGCCAGATCCCCTACGAGCAGTACTTC
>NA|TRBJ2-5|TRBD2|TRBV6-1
CASSESSPGTSGGRQETQYF
TGTGCCAGCAGTGAAAGTTCCCCCGGGACTAGCGGGGGCAGACAAGAGACCCAGTACTTC
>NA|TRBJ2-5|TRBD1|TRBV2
CASSDLRPGQGGETQYF
TGTGCCAGCAGTGATCTCAGACCGGGACAGGGAGGAGAGACCCAGTACTTC
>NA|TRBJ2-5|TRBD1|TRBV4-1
CASSQSAQGKETQYF
TGCGCCAGCAGCCAGTCTGCACAGGGGAAAGAGACCCAGTACTTC
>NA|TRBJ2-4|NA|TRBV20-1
CSARDPGAGAKNIQYF
TGCAGTGCTAGAGATCCGGGGGCTGGAGCCAAAAACATTCAGTACTTC
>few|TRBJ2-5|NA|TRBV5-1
CASSSRGELRETQYF
TGCGCCAGCAGCTCTAGAGGGGAGCTTCGGGAGACCCAGTACTTC
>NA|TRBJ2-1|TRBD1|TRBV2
CASSRDRVGSYNEQFF
TGTGCCAGCAGTCGGGACAGGGTAGGCTCCTACAATGAGCAGTTCTTC
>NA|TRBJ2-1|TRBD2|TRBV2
CASRRLAGGLYEQFF
TGTGCCAGCAGAAGGTTAGCGGGGGGGCTTTATGAGCAGTTCTTC
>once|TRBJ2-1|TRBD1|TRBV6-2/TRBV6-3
CASSNRDSERGEQFF
TGTGCCAGCAGCAACCGGGACAGCGAACGAGGGGAGCAGTTCTTC
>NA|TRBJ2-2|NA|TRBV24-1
CATSAPGGELFF
TGTGCCACCAGTGCCCCAGGCGGGGAGCTGTTTTTT
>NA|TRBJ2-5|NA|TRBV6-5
CASTPRDFRTETQYF
TGTGCCAGCACCCCCCGGGACTTCCGGACGGAGACCCAGTACTTC
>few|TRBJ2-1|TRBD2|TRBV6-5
CASRTGLAGGNEQFF
TGTGCCAGCAGAACCGGACTAGCGGGGGGCAATGAGCAGTTCTTC
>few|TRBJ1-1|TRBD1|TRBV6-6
CASRPRTGSNTEAFF
TGTGCCAGCCGACCGCGGACAGGGTCGAACACTGAAGCTTTCTTT
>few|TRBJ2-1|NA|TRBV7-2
CASSRVIVGQGNNEQFF
TGTGCCAGCAGCAGGGTCATAGTGGGGCAGGGGAACAATGAGCAGTTCTTC
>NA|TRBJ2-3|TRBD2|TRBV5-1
CASSPGLEISTDTQYF
TGCGCCAGCAGCCCGGGACTAGAGATTAGCACAGATACGCAGTATTTT
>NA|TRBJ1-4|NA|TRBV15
CATSRSLSEKLFF
TGTGCCACCAGCAGAAGCCTTAGTGAAAAACTGTTTTTT
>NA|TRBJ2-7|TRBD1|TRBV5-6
CASSHLTGVMDEQYF
TGTGCCAGCAGCCACCTGACAGGGGTGATGGACGAGCAGTACTTC
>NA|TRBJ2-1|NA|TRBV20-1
CSAPKVGGSYNEQFF
TGCAGTGCTCCTAAGGTGGGGGGCTCCTACAATGAGCAGTTCTTC
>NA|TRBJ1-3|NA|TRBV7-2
CASSLRGPRSGNTIYF
TGTGCCAGCAGCTTACGTGGACCGCGCTCTGGAAACACCATATATTTT
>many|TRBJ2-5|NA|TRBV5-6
CASGRGRQETQYF
TGTGCCAGCGGTCGGGGTAGGCAAGAGACCCAGTACTTC
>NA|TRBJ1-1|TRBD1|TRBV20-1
CSARAPGQGSTEAFF
TGCAGTGCTAGGGCACCTGGACAGGGGAGCACTGAAGCTTTCTTT
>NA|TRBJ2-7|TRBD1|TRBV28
CASSLSPGQGTYEQYF
TGTGCCAGCAGTTTAAGTCCGGGACAGGGGACCTACGAGCAGTACTTC